This entry concerns a single T cell receptor (beta chain). This sample was included in a study of OX40 agonist ivuxolimab in advanced cancers. The data were produced by immunoSEQ multiplex PCR, yet TCRdb's version contains in-frame clones alone and is incomplete. The repertoire holds tens of thousands of clones, with 80% to 90% as singletons. The V and J ends lost 4 bases and 2 bases respectively, with 18 bases between them. The V gene's germline CDR1 is SQVTM and CDR2 ANQGSEA. The CDR3 has 16 residues. The chain joins TRBV29-1 to TRBJ2-1; tentatively, D is TRBD2 (7 bases). This receptor was taken from an adult with an advanced solid tumor such as melanoma, head and neck, liver or kidney cancer. The sequences come from CD4+ or CD8+ T cells sorted from blood, collected in a trial of the OX40 agonist ivuxolimab. The CDR3 loop reads CSVVGLGGGAYNEQFF. In DNA form, the CDR3 reads TGCAGCGTTGTAGGACTCGGCGGGGGCGCCTACAATGAGCAGTTCTTC.